What follows are 30 T cell receptor beta chains derived from one specimen sequenced in a study of OX40 agonist ivuxolimab in advanced cancers. Clones were sequenced by immunoSEQ multiplex PCR, and TCRdb holds only the in-frame ones, with some missing. The table includes some 15,000 clones, roughly nine tenths detected once. The sequencing used CD4+ or CD8+ T cells sorted from blood, collected in a trial of the OX40 agonist ivuxolimab. The receptors stem from an adult with an advanced solid tumor such as melanoma, head and neck, liver or kidney cancer.

The CDR3 here is CASSETGGMSTEAFF. For the CDR3, the DNA is TGTGCCAGCAGTGAGACAGGTGGAATGAGCACTGAAGCTTTCTTT. The V call is TRBV6-4, the J call TRBJ1-1, with a tentative D call TRBD1 (6 bases). The CDR3 totals 15 residues. CDR1 is MRHNA and CDR2 is SNTAGT in the germline V gene. V lost 3 bases to trimming and J lost 4 bases, with 15 bases between them.

V gene TRBV5-1 combines with J gene TRBJ1-2; tentatively, D is TRBD1 (6 bases). CDR1 and CDR2 from the germline V gene are SGHRS and YFSETQ. V lost 5 bases to trimming and J lost 5 bases, with 19 bases between them. This CDR3 spans 15 amino acids. DNA of the CDR3: TGCGCCAGCAGAGAGAAGGAGGGGGAACTATATGGCTACACCTTC. Residues: CASREKEGELYGYTF.

V usage is TRBV6-6 and J usage is TRBJ1-2; the D gene is possibly TRBD1 (5 bases). V lost 4 bases, J lost 2 bases, and 8 bases lay in between. Germline assignment: CDR1 MNHNY and CDR2 SVGAGI (reference sequence). There are 13 residues in the CDR3. CDR3 sequence (DNA): TGTGCCAGCAGTTTCGACAGCAACTATGGCTACACCTTC. It encodes CASSFDSNYGYTF.

The CDR3, as DNA: TGTGCCAGTAGTATAAGGGGCCCGCCGGGGGTCGAGCAGTTCTTC. Translated, it gives CASSIRGPPGVEQFF. The chain has TRBV19 and TRBJ2-1; D is perhaps TRBD2 (6 bases). Trimming took 2 bases from V and 10 from J, leaving 18 bases between them. The CDR3 consists of 15 residues. Germline V gene data show CDR1 as LNHDA and CDR2 as SQIVND (reference sequence).

The J gene is TRBJ1-5, the V gene TRBV11-2; D remains unclear. Germline assignment: CDR1 SGHAT and CDR2 FQNNGV. This CDR3 region has 13 residues. V dropped 0 bases and J dropped 6 bases, with 6 bases sitting between them. The CDR3, as DNA: TGTGCCAGCAGCTTAGATCCGGGTCAGCCCCAGCATTTT. The encoded protein is CASSLDPGQPQHF.

J is TRBJ1-5 and V is TRBV27, with 8 positions matching TRBD1. Looked up from germline, CDR1 is MNHEY and CDR2 is SMNVEV (reference sequence). The V and J ends lost 4 bases and 4 bases, in that order; junction bases with no gene match: 3. CDR3 length: 14 residues. The CDR3 DNA is TGTGCCAGCAGTTCGACAGGGGCGAATCAGCCCCAGCATTTT. Translation gives CASSSTGANQPQHF.

The chain combines TRBV15 with TRBJ2-1; D is perhaps TRBD1 (6 bases). V was trimmed by 0 bases and J by 3 bases, leaving 18 bases between them. Per germline, CDR1 LNHNV and CDR2 YYDKDF (reference sequence). The CDR3 covers 18 residues. The CDR3 here is CATSREGQPGIDYNEQFF. CDR3 coding DNA: TGTGCCACCAGCAGAGAAGGACAGCCGGGAATAGACTACAATGAGCAGTTCTTC.

The genes are TRBV27 and TRBJ2-1; 9 nucleotides match TRBD1. V shed 7 bases, J shed 7 bases, and the junction held 14 bases outside the gene matches. Germline CDR1 MNHEY, CDR2 SMNVEV (reference sequence). CDR3 size: 16 residues. As DNA, the CDR3 is TGTGCCAGCAAACCGGGGGACAGGGAAGTTAGGAATGAGCAGTTCTTC. This encodes CASKPGDREVRNEQFF.

This sequence joins TRBV6-1 and TRBJ2-7; 10 bases line up with TRBD1. The germline CDR1 and CDR2 sequences are MNHNS and SASEGT. There are 14 residues in the CDR3. The V gene end was trimmed by 11 bases and the J gene end by 0 bases; junction bases not matched to a gene: 7. CDR3: CAATGGKSSYEQYF. For the CDR3, the DNA is TGTGCCGCGACAGGGGGCAAAAGCTCCTACGAGCAGTACTTC.

The chain combines TRBV5-6 with TRBJ1-2; no clear D. The V gene's germline CDR1 is SGHDT and CDR2 YYEEEE. The V end was cut by 0 bases, the J end by 5 bases, with 14 bases between. This CDR3 has 15 amino acids. CDR3 sequence: CASSLARATLYGYTF. The CDR3 DNA follows: TGTGCCAGCAGCTTGGCAAGGGCCACGCTATATGGCTACACCTTC. The entire variable domain, with the rest obtained from reference TRBV5-6 and TRBJ1-2, is as follows: DAGVTQSPTHLIKTRGQQVTLRCSPKSGHDTVSWYQQALGQGPQFIFQYYEEEERQRGNFPDRFSGHQFPNYSSELNVNALLLGDSALYLCASSLARATLYGYTFGSGTRLTVV.

This rearrangement joins TRBV28 to TRBJ2-1, with TRBD2 as a possible D gene (5 bases). V was pared by 2 bases and J by 1 base, with 15 bases between. This CDR3 spans 17 amino acids. From germline, CDR1 is MDHEN and CDR2 SYDVKM. DNA of the CDR3: TGTGCCAGCAGTTTAGGAGTGTGGACTTCATCCTACAATGAGCAGTTCTTC. It specifies CASSLGVWTSSYNEQFF.

Written as DNA, the CDR3 is TGTGCCAGCAGTTTTGCGGGGTACACTGAAGCTTTCTTT. Translation: CASSFAGYTEAFF. The chain couples TRBV28 to TRBJ1-1; the D is unclear. The CDR3 has 13 amino acids. V was pared by 3 bases and J by 3 bases, with 8 bases between. Germline CDR1 is MDHEN and CDR2 is SYDVKM.

The genes are TRBV29-1 and TRBJ2-7, with 11 nucleotides matching TRBD2. This CDR3 comprises 14 residues. Germline V gene data show CDR1 as SQVTM and CDR2 as ANQGSEA. The V and J ends lost 6 bases and 3 bases, in that order; junction bases with no gene match: 7. As DNA, the CDR3 is TGCAGCGTCGTGGGGACTAGCGGAAACTACGAGCAGTACTTC. Amino acid sequence: CSVVGTSGNYEQYF.

The rearrangement uses TRBV27 and TRBJ2-7; tentatively, D is TRBD2 (6 bases). The CDR3 extends over 16 amino acids. Trimming took off 3 bases at V and 0 bases at J, with 15 bases between the two ends. CDR1 and CDR2 from the germline V gene are MNHEY and SMNVEV (reference sequence). The CDR3 DNA sequence: TGTGCCAGCAGTTTCGGACTATTAGCCAGCTCCTACGAGCAGTACTTC. This gives the protein CASSFGLLASSYEQYF.

This clone was detected once. The rearrangement joins TRBV7-3 to TRBJ2-4, with D unclear. The germline V gene encodes CDR1 SGHTA and CDR2 FQGTGA. The germline V and J ends were trimmed by 10 bases and 0 bases, with 16 bases remaining between them. This CDR3 region has 15 residues. The CDR3 loop reads CAILLPNGAKNIQYF. CDR3 nucleotides: TGTGCCATCCTCCTTCCCAATGGAGCCAAAAACATTCAGTACTTC.

The V call is TRBV14, the J call TRBJ2-5; 7 nucleotides match TRBD2. Germline CDR1 and CDR2: SGHDN and FVKESK. With V trimmed by 4 bases and J by 4 bases, 0 bases remained unmatched. CDR3 length equals 12 residues. The CDR3 here is CASSPGGETQYF. CDR3 sequence (DNA): TGTGCCAGCAGCCCGGGGGGAGAGACCCAGTACTTC.

The rearrangement joins TRBV2 to TRBJ2-1; tentative D call: TRBD2 (5 bases). V dropped 2 bases and J dropped 3 bases, with 11 bases sitting between them. Germline V CDR1 and CDR2: SNHLY, FYNNEI. CDR3 length equals 15 residues. The DNA of the CDR3 is TGTGCCAGCAGTGAAACGGCTAGCAGCTACAATGAGCAGTTCTTC. Translated: CASSETASSYNEQFF.

The count of this clone is one. CDR3 amino acids: CASSSLVGSADTQYF. The CDR3 bases are TGTGCCAGCAGCTCGCTAGTCGGGAGTGCAGATACGCAGTATTTT. This chain uses TRBV14 with TRBJ2-3; a possible D gene is TRBD2 (6 bases). The CDR3 covers 15 residues. The germline V gene has CDR1 SGHDN and CDR2 FVKESK. Trimming pared 5 bases from V and 4 bases from J, leaving 16 bases between.

This sequence joins TRBV10-3 and TRBJ2-2, with 15 bases that match TRBD2. The CDR3 extends over 21 amino acids. The ends lost 3 bases at V and 1 base at J; junction bases unmatched: 12. Germline V gene lookup returns CDR1 ENHRY and CDR2 SYGVKD. CDR3: CAISDFEAGLAGGRNTGELFF. For the CDR3, the DNA is TGTGCCATCAGTGATTTCGAAGCGGGACTAGCGGGAGGACGGAACACCGGGGAGCTGTTTTTT.

The chain has TRBV30 and TRBJ2-7; D unclear. Germline assignment: CDR1 GTSNPN and CDR2 SVGIG (reference sequence). V lost 5 bases, J lost 1 base, and 15 bases lay in between. This CDR3 is 14 amino acids long. The CDR3 bases are TGTGCCTGGCTTAGCAAGGTAGAATCCTACGAGCAGTACTTC. Translated, it gives CAWLSKVESYEQYF.

The chain is built from TRBV5-1 and TRBJ2-5; 7 bases map to TRBD1. Trimming took 2 bases from V and 5 from J; bases not matched to a gene: 9. The CDR3 covers 15 residues. Germline V gives CDR1 SGHRS, CDR2 YFSETQ. CDR3 loop: CASSFTDRLKETQYF. CDR3 sequence (DNA): TGCGCCAGCAGCTTCACGGACAGGCTTAAGGAGACCCAGTACTTC.

The table lists this clone with a count of one. The rearrangement uses TRBV2 and TRBJ1-2; D is unclear. Germline-derived CDR1 and CDR2 are SNHLY and FYNNEI. This CDR3 comprises 16 residues. Between the trimmed V and J ends, which lost 0 bases and 6 bases, there was a span of 17 bases. CDR3 in amino acids: CASSEALRASPHGYTF. The CDR3 DNA reads TGTGCCAGCAGTGAAGCGCTTCGGGCCTCCCCCCATGGCTACACCTTC. The full variable domain, with the rest looked up from reference TRBV2 and TRBJ1-2, is EPEVTQTPSHQVTQMGQEVILRCVPISNHLYFYWYRQILGQKVEFLVSFYNNEISEKSEIFDDQFSVERPDGSNFTLKIRSTKLEDSAMYFCASSEALRASPHGYTFGSGTRLTVV.

The chain couples TRBV28 to TRBJ1-5, with 7 nucleotides matching TRBD1. Germline-derived CDR1 and CDR2 are MDHEN and SYDVKM. The CDR3 totals 14 residues. J was trimmed by 2 bases and V by 2 bases; bases with no gene match: 0. The CDR3 DNA sequence: TGTGCCAGCAGTTTAACAGGGGGCAATCAGCCCCAGCATTTT. Its protein is CASSLTGGNQPQHF.

The chain combines TRBV27 with TRBJ2-4; D may be TRBD1 (6 bases). Germline V gives CDR1 MNHEY, CDR2 SMNVEV (reference sequence). The V gene lost 3 bases and the J gene lost 2 bases, with 11 bases spanning the gap. This CDR3 region has 15 residues. This CDR3 reads CASSFVGASKNIQYF. The CDR3 DNA reads TGTGCCAGCAGTTTCGTGGGGGCGTCCAAAAACATTCAGTACTTC.

This chain connects TRBV27 to TRBJ2-6; unclear D gene. CDR3 size: 13 residues. In germline, CDR1 is MNHEY, CDR2 SMNVEV (reference sequence). The V end was cut by 3 bases, the J end by 4 bases, with 4 bases between. The DNA of the CDR3 is TGTGCCAGCAGTTTCTCCGGGGCCAACGTCCTGACTTTC. Translating it yields CASSFSGANVLTF.

In this sample, this clone turned up once. This chain connects TRBV4-1 to TRBJ2-7; 8 positions agree with TRBD1. V lost 3 bases and J lost 13; bases outside the gene matches: 8. This CDR3 has 12 residues. Per the germline V gene, CDR1 is MGHRA and CDR2 is YSYEKL. CDR3 in amino acids: CASSHPGQERYF. Written as DNA, the CDR3 is TGCGCCAGCAGCCATCCGGGACAGGAACGTTACTTC.

The chain has TRBV13 and TRBJ2-7; 9 nucleotides agree with TRBD2. CDR3 size: 14 residues. Germline CDR1 and CDR2: PRHDT and FYEKMQ (reference sequence). Trimming at V came to 0 bases and at J to 3 bases, leaving 0 bases not matched to a gene. The CDR3 sequence is CASSLGTSGYEQYF. As DNA, the CDR3 is TGTGCCAGCAGCTTAGGGACTAGCGGCTACGAGCAGTACTTC.

The V gene is TRBV18, the J gene TRBJ2-7; 7 nucleotides match TRBD1. The CDR3 covers 15 residues. Germline CDR1 reads KGHSH; CDR2 reads LQKENI. The V segment lost 5 bases and the J segment 3 bases; nucleotides outside the gene matches: 10. The chain's CDR3 is CASSVDREVGYEQYF. CDR3 coding DNA: TGTGCCAGCTCAGTAGACAGGGAAGTTGGCTACGAGCAGTACTTC.

DNA for the CDR3: TGTGCCAGCAGCCGCACCGGGGGCTCTGGAAACACCATATATTTT. It yields the protein CASSRTGGSGNTIYF. The genes are TRBV7-6 and TRBJ1-3, with a tentative D call TRBD1 (5 bases). The V and J ends lost 5 bases and 0 bases respectively, with 11 bases between them. Germline assignment: CDR1 SGHVS and CDR2 FNYEAQ. The CDR3 extends over 15 amino acids.

This clone was seen only once. The chain carries TRBV5-1 and TRBJ1-5, with unresolved D. Germline V CDR1 and CDR2: SGHRS, YFSETQ. This CDR3 contains 15 residues. Trimming left V 0 bases short and J 0 bases short, with 7 bases between. The CDR3 region is CASSLVQYSNQPQHF. The CDR3 region has the DNA TGCGCCAGCAGCTTGGTTCAGTATAGCAATCAGCCCCAGCATTTT.